This entry lists 30 T cell receptor beta chains sequenced from one sample in a study of ipilimumab plus nivolumab after autologous stem cell transplantation. Sequenced by immunoSEQ multiplex PCR; TCRdb stores in-frame clones only, minus some. The sample contains roughly 43,000 clones, around nine tenths of which appear only once. The sample consisted of PBMCs, taken in a trial of ipilimumab plus nivolumab as post-transplant consolidation. Every receptor here comes from a male donor with multiple myeloma.

The chain carries TRBV9 and TRBJ2-7, with a tentative D call TRBD1 (5 bases). From germline, CDR1 is SGDLS and CDR2 YYNGEE. The CDR3 spans 14 residues. V was shortened by 3 bases and J by 3 bases, with 13 bases between the two germline ends. Here the CDR3 reads CASSEQVTDYEQYF. CDR3 DNA: TGTGCCAGCAGCGAACAGGTAACCGACTACGAGCAGTACTTC.

The CDR3 DNA reads TGTGCCAGCAGCTTAGCCGTTATCTCTGGAAACACCATATATTTT. Translation: CASSLAVISGNTIYF. The chain carries TRBV7-2 and TRBJ1-3; D remains unclear. V dropped 0 bases and J dropped 0 bases, with 6 bases sitting between them. From germline, CDR1 is SGHTA and CDR2 FQGNSA. The CDR3 is 15 amino acids.

The V gene is TRBV6-1, the J gene TRBJ1-2, with 10 nucleotides matching TRBD1. CDR1 MNHNS and CDR2 SASEGT come from the germline V gene. J was trimmed by 7 bases and V by 2 bases; bases with no gene match: 4. This CDR3 is 14 amino acids long. DNA for the CDR3: TGTGCCAGCAGTGAAACCCGGACAGGGGGTGGCTACACCTTC. Translated, it gives CASSETRTGGGYTF.

The gene calls are TRBV9 and TRBJ2-1, with D possibly matching TRBD1 (6 bases). V shed 4 bases and J shed 4 bases, with 12 bases lying between them. CDR1 is SGDLS and CDR2 is YYNGEE in the germline V gene. This CDR3 is 14 amino acids long. The CDR3 coding sequence is TGTGCCAGCAGCAGGGGGACGGAATACAATGAGCAGTTCTTC. Translated, it gives CASSRGTEYNEQFF. Using reference TRBV9 and TRBJ2-1 for the parts outside the CDR3, the full variable domain is DSGVTQTPKHLITATGQRVTLRCSPRSGDLSVYWYQQSLDQGLQFLIQYYNGEERAKGNILERFSAQQFPDLHSELNLSSLELGDSALYFCASSRGTEYNEQFFGPGTRLTVL.

Here the CDR3 reads CASSSQQGSRDYNEQFF. The CDR3 coding sequence is TGTGCCAGCAGCTCTCAACAGGGCTCTCGGGATTACAATGAGCAGTTCTTC. V and J are TRBV5-5 and TRBJ2-1; D might be TRBD1 (6 bases). Germline V gives CDR1 SGHKS, CDR2 YYEKEE (reference sequence). The CDR3 extends over 17 amino acids. The germline V and J ends were trimmed by 3 bases and 4 bases, with 20 bases remaining between them.

The CDR3 DNA reads as TGTGCCAGTAGTATAGATTTGCGGGGCCAAGAGACCCAGTACTTC. As protein: CASSIDLRGQETQYF. V usage is TRBV19 and J usage is TRBJ2-5; D may be TRBD2 (6 bases). The CDR3 covers 15 residues. Trimming took 0 bases from V and 1 from J, leaving 9 bases between them. Per germline, CDR1 LNHDA and CDR2 SQIVND (reference sequence).

The chain recombines TRBV7-2 with TRBJ2-1; maybe TRBD2 (6 bases). Between the trimmed V and J ends, which lost 5 bases and 10 bases, there was a span of 18 bases. The V gene's germline CDR1 is SGHTA and CDR2 FQGNSA. The CDR3 spans 14 residues. The CDR3 region has the DNA TGTGCCAGCAGCACCGATACCGGGAGAGGGGAGCAGTTCTTC. Protein product: CASSTDTGRGEQFF.

In regard to this clone: The identical CDR3 is also encoded by other nucleotide sequences in the sample. V is TRBV27 and J is TRBJ2-2; no reliable D call. Germline V gene lookup returns CDR1 MNHEY and CDR2 SMNVEV (reference sequence). CDR3 length: 13 residues. Trimming took 0 bases from V and 10 from J, leaving 9 bases between them. The chain's CDR3 is CASSLSIGLELFF. The CDR3 DNA is TGTGCCAGCAGTTTATCGATAGGGTTGGAGCTGTTTTTT.

V usage is TRBV12-5 and J usage is TRBJ1-6; D not resolved. Trimming left V 0 bases short and J 9 bases short, with 9 bases between. This CDR3 is built from 14 residues. CDR1 is LGHNT, CDR2 FRNRAP, per germline. The CDR3 DNA sequence: TGTGCTAGTGGTTTGGTGGAATACGGTTCACCCCTCCACTTT. Translating gives CASGLVEYGSPLHF. Combining the CDR3 with reference TRBV12-5 and TRBJ1-6 gives the whole variable domain DARVTQTPRHKVTEMGQEVTMRCQPILGHNTVFWYRQTMMQGLELLAYFRNRAPLDDSGMPKDRFSAEMPDATLATLKIQPSEPRDSAVYFCASGLVEYGSPLHFGNGTRLTVT.

The rearrangement links TRBV30 to TRBJ1-1, with TRBD1 identical over 8 bases. The V gene's germline CDR1 is GTSNPN and CDR2 SVGIG (reference sequence). The V gene end was trimmed by 7 bases and the J gene end by 5 bases; junction bases not matched to a gene: 6. The CDR3 loop spans 12 amino acids. The CDR3 coding sequence is TGTGCCTTGGACAGGGAAGGAACTGAAGCTTTCTTT. Protein: CALDREGTEAFF.

This rearrangement joins TRBV27 to TRBJ2-5, with 10 bases lining up with TRBD2. Germline lookup yields CDR1 MNHEY and CDR2 SMNVEV (reference sequence). The CDR3 is made up of 16 amino acids. V shed 5 bases and J 11 bases; nucleotides not matched to a gene: 17. CDR3 sequence: CASSPYGLAEAGEQYF. CDR3 in DNA: TGTGCCAGCAGTCCATATGGACTAGCGGAGGCGGGGGAGCAGTACTTC.

The rearrangement links TRBV15 to TRBJ1-4; unclear D gene. The CDR3 runs 15 residues. Germline loops: CDR1 LNHNV, CDR2 YYDKDF (reference sequence). Trimming took 5 bases from V and 0 from J, leaving 10 bases between them. The chain's CDR3 is CATSPLRATNEKLFF. The CDR3 DNA follows: TGTGCCACCAGCCCCCTCCGGGCAACTAATGAAAAACTGTTTTTT.

The chain joins TRBV28 to TRBJ1-2; TRBD1 matches 7 bases. The germline V gene encodes CDR1 MDHEN and CDR2 SYDVKM. The V and J ends lost 3 bases and 6 bases, in that order; junction bases with no gene match: 1. CDR3 length equals 12 residues. CDR3 sequence reads: CASSFQGDGYTF. In nucleotides, the CDR3 is TGTGCCAGCAGTTTTCAGGGGGATGGCTACACCTTC.

The chain is built from TRBV9 and TRBJ1-5, with D possibly TRBD1 on 5 matching bases. The V gene lost 3 bases and the J gene lost 4 bases, with 14 bases spanning the gap. Germline loops: CDR1 SGDLS, CDR2 YYNGEE. The CDR3 consists of 15 residues. The CDR3 spells CASSADSVRNQPQHF. The DNA for the CDR3 is TGTGCCAGCAGCGCTGACAGTGTAAGGAATCAGCCCCAGCATTTT.

The rearrangement joins TRBV27 to TRBJ2-7; perhaps TRBD2 as D (5 bases). The CDR3 sequence is 13 residues long. The V and J ends lost 7 bases and 2 bases respectively, with 12 bases between them. Germline CDR1 reads MNHEY; CDR2 reads SMNVEV (reference sequence). The chain's CDR3 is CASTKDGTYEQYF. CDR3 bases: TGTGCCAGCACCAAGGACGGGACCTACGAGCAGTACTTC.

This chain links TRBV5-1 with TRBJ2-3, with 9 nucleotides matching TRBD2. The V and J ends lost 0 bases and 2 bases, in that order; junction bases with no gene match: 7. Germline lookup yields CDR1 SGHRS and CDR2 YFSETQ. The CDR3 is 17 amino acids. The CDR3 is CASSLVASGAYTDTQYF. CDR3 nucleotide sequence: TGCGCCAGCAGCTTGGTGGCTAGCGGGGCCTACACAGATACGCAGTATTTT.

This clone turned up a few times. The chain recombines TRBV6-4 with TRBJ2-2, with TRBD1 matching over 8 bases. Unmatched junction bases numbered 4, after V lost 2 bases and J lost 2 bases. The CDR3 totals 16 residues. From germline, CDR1 is MRHNA and CDR2 SNTAGT. CDR3 sequence (DNA): TGTGCCAGCAGTGACACGGACAGGGTAAACACCGGGGAGCTGTTTTTT. Its protein product is CASSDTDRVNTGELFF.

J is TRBJ2-2 and V is TRBV5-1; 7 nucleotides match TRBD2. The CDR3 consists of 16 residues. Germline trimming cut 4 bases from V and 5 bases from J; bases unmatched to any gene: 11. CDR1 and CDR2 (germline): SGHRS, YFSETQ. The CDR3 bases are TGCGCCAGCAGCCCGTCTGGCAGGGAGGGTACCGGGGAGCTGTTTTTT. The encoded protein is CASSPSGREGTGELFF.

The gene calls are TRBV6-6 and TRBJ1-1; D is unclear. V shed 2 bases and J shed 0 bases, with 7 bases lying between them. Germline V gene sequence: CDR1 MNHNY, CDR2 SVGAGI (reference sequence). The CDR3 is 14 residues long. The CDR3 coding sequence is TGTGCCAGCAGTTACCAAGGTCTGAACACTGAAGCTTTCTTT. The encoded protein is CASSYQGLNTEAFF.

The sample holds one count of this clone. The CDR3 here is CASSFGSVSYNEQFF. The CDR3 nucleotides read TGCGCCAGCAGCTTCGGTTCGGTTTCCTACAATGAGCAGTTCTTC. The chain uses TRBV5-1 and TRBJ2-1, with D unresolved. Trimming took 2 bases from V and 1 from J, leaving 10 bases between them. The CDR3 covers 15 residues. Per germline, CDR1 SGHRS and CDR2 YFSETQ.

This clone came up once. The chain carries TRBV9 and TRBJ1-1; no reliable D call. V was clipped by 4 bases and J by 8 bases, with 15 bases between them. CDR1 and CDR2 (germline): SGDLS, YYNGEE. This CDR3 spans 13 amino acids. CDR3 loop: CASSTTQGTEAFF. CDR3 bases: TGTGCCAGCAGCACCACGCAAGGCACCGAAGCTTTCTTT. The entire variable domain, with the rest obtained from reference TRBV9 and TRBJ1-1, is as follows: DSGVTQTPKHLITATGQRVTLRCSPRSGDLSVYWYQQSLDQGLQFLIQYYNGEERAKGNILERFSAQQFPDLHSELNLSSLELGDSALYFCASSTTQGTEAFFGQGTRLTVV.

V and J are TRBV28 and TRBJ1-1; 8 bases align to TRBD1. Germline CDR1 and CDR2: MDHEN and SYDVKM. The junction had 3 bases not matched to a gene; V was cut back by 8 bases and J by 4 bases. The CDR3 runs to 12 residues. The CDR3 reads CASSTGGTEAFF. Here the CDR3 DNA reads TGTGCCAGCTCAACAGGGGGCACTGAAGCTTTCTTT.

The CDR3 spells CATGPGGQYF. The DNA for the CDR3 is TGTGCCACCGGACCCGGCGGGCAGTACTTC. V is TRBV19 and J is TRBJ2-7, with D unclear. This CDR3 spans 10 amino acids. Germline lookup yields CDR1 LNHDA and CDR2 SQIVND (reference sequence). Trimming stripped 10 bases from V and 9 bases from J, with 13 bases between.

The genes are TRBV5-4 and TRBJ1-2; 11 positions agree with TRBD1. This CDR3 region has 14 residues. Trimming at V came to 5 bases and at J to 7 bases, leaving 7 bases not matched to a gene. The germline gives CDR1 SGHNT, CDR2 YYREEE (reference sequence). The DNA of the CDR3 is TGTGCCAGCAGGACTGGGACAGGGGGTGGTGGCTACACCTTC. It is translated as CASRTGTGGGGYTF. The variable domain in full, with the rest retrieved from reference TRBV5-4 and TRBJ1-2, is ETGVTQSPTHLIKTRGQQVTLRCSSQSGHNTVSWYQQALGQGPQFIFQYYREEENGRGNFPPRFSGLQFPNYSSELNVNALELDDSALYLCASRTGTGGGGYTFGSGTRLTVV.

The rearrangement uses TRBV7-9 and TRBJ2-7; 8 bases line up with TRBD2. Germline CDR1 reads SEHNR; CDR2 reads FQNEAQ (reference sequence). This CDR3 spans 14 amino acids. Losses at the gene ends were 1 base for V and 2 bases for J; bases not matched to a gene: 1. CDR3 DNA sequence: TGTGCCAGCAGCTTAGGACTAGCGACCTACGAGCAGTACTTC. This encodes CASSLGLATYEQYF. Using reference TRBV7-9 and TRBJ2-7 for the parts outside the CDR3, the full variable domain is DTGVSQNPRHKITKRGQNVTFRCDPISEHNRLYWYRQTLGQGPEFLTYFQNEAQLEKSRLLSDRFSAERPKGSFSTLEIQRTEQGDSAMYLCASSLGLATYEQYFGPGTRLTVT.

This clone was recorded once. The rearrangement uses TRBV4-2 and TRBJ1-2; possibly TRBD1 for D (5 bases). Germline values: CDR1 LGHNA, CDR2 YNFKEQ. Trimming pared 5 bases from V and 3 bases from J, leaving 13 bases between. The CDR3 sequence is 14 residues long. CDR3 residues: CASSLAGRDYGYTF. Here the CDR3 DNA reads TGTGCCAGCAGCTTGGCCGGCAGGGACTATGGCTACACCTTC.

This rearrangement joins TRBV2 to TRBJ2-2; 8 positions agree with TRBD2. The germline CDR1 and CDR2 sequences are SNHLY and FYNNEI. The J segment lost 1 base and the V segment lost 8 bases, leaving 6 bases of the junction unmatched. This CDR3 region has 15 residues. CDR3 sequence (DNA): TGTGCCAGCGAAGGGACTAGGGGGAACACCGGGGAGCTGTTTTTT. It yields the protein CASEGTRGNTGELFF.

The rearrangement joins TRBV5-1 to TRBJ2-5; 10 bases align to TRBD1. The ends lost 4 bases at V and 5 bases at J; junction bases unmatched: 5. CDR3 length equals 14 residues. Germline loops: CDR1 SGHRS, CDR2 YFSETQ. CDR3 in DNA: TGCGCCAGCAGCACGGGGACAGGGGTGGAGACCCAGTACTTC. Translating it yields CASSTGTGVETQYF.

V is TRBV9 and J is TRBJ1-1; D unclear. The V gene lost 3 bases and the J gene lost 4 bases, with 10 bases spanning the gap. The CDR3 is 13 amino acids. CDR1 and CDR2 from the germline V gene are SGDLS and YYNGEE. The CDR3 loop reads CASSGNMGTEAFF. In DNA, the CDR3 is TGTGCCAGCAGCGGAAATATGGGCACTGAAGCTTTCTTT. Filled out from reference TRBV9 and TRBJ1-1, the complete variable domain reads DSGVTQTPKHLITATGQRVTLRCSPRSGDLSVYWYQQSLDQGLQFLIQYYNGEERAKGNILERFSAQQFPDLHSELNLSSLELGDSALYFCASSGNMGTEAFFGQGTRLTVV.

The genes are TRBV27 and TRBJ1-5; D gene uncertain. Germline V CDR1 and CDR2: MNHEY, SMNVEV (reference sequence). Trimming left V 8 bases short and J 0 bases short, with 14 bases between. The CDR3 is 15 residues long. CDR3 in amino acids: CASRKTDYSNQPQHF. The DNA for the CDR3 is TGTGCCAGCCGAAAGACGGATTATAGCAATCAGCCCCAGCATTTT.